This entry concerns a single T cell receptor (beta chain). Its antigen is not known. The germline V gene encodes CDR1 LNHDA and CDR2 SQIVND (reference sequence). This CDR3 has 14 residues. The data were obtained in a study of T cells expressing NK-cell markers. Study-level results: The HCMV specificity of the expanded NKG2C+ T cell clones stayed unresolved.

TCRdb reprocessed the 5' RACE reads and stores each CDR3 protein as one record, lacking DNA. The sample includes about 430,000 distinct CDR3 sequences. Sequenced input: blood T cells: a sorted CD56 or NKG2C T cell subset, CD4+ or CD8+ T cells, or bulk PBMC T cells (not recorded which). The sequence derives from a woman aged 45-65 years in good health. The chain combines TRBV19 with TRBJ2-5; TCRdb indicates TRBD2, and absent DNA this call remains unverified. CDR3 amino acids: CASGPVGPRETQYF.